A selection of T cell receptor beta chains follows, all from one sample in a study of cytomegalovirus exposure and HLA in healthy donors. Produced via immunoSEQ multiplex PCR; TCRdb's table is partial and in-frame only. Of about 130,000 clones detected, roughly 93% appear once; the ten largest clones hold 1% to 1.5%. The specimen was PBMCs. These receptors were collected from a young woman in good health and CMV-seronegative. CDR3s include the opening cysteine and the closing phenylalanine or tryptophan. Fields, in order: J gene, V gene, clone size, D gene, CDR3 DNA, CDR3 protein. The D gene is left open where the match is weak. Clone size is stated in some rows and not others, as once, few, many or a class when expanded.

J: TRBJ2-1
V: TRBV6-5
size: once
D: -
DNA: TGTGCCAGCAGCCCAGGTCGTTCTCTTTACAATGAGCAGTTCTTC
CDR3: CASSPGRSLYNEQFF

J: TRBJ2-1
V: TRBV5-1
size: -
D: -
DNA: TGCGCCAGCAGCTTGGCCGGTAGGAGTCAGCAGTTCTTC
CDR3: CASSLAGRSQQFF

J: TRBJ2-3
V: TRBV25-1
size: once
D: -
DNA: TGTGCCAGCAGTGACCTAGCCTCTGGCACAGATACGCAGTATTTT
CDR3: CASSDLASGTDTQYF

J: TRBJ1-1
V: TRBV18
size: -
D: -
DNA: TGTGCCAGCTCACCACACGTGCGAGGGACTGAAGCTTTCTTT
CDR3: CASSPHVRGTEAFF

J: TRBJ2-3
V: TRBV5-6
size: -
D: -
DNA: TGTGCCAGCAGCCTACGGACAGCTAGCACAGATACGCAGTATTTT
CDR3: CASSLRTASTDTQYF

J: TRBJ2-7
V: TRBV4-1
size: -
D: TRBD2
DNA: TGCGCCAGCAGCCAAGTTTCTGCGCGGGAGTACGAGCAGTACTTC
CDR3: CASSQVSAREYEQYF

J: TRBJ2-7
V: TRBV6-5
size: -
D: -
DNA: TGTGCCAGCAGCCACAGCTCCTACGAGCAGTACTTC
CDR3: CASSHSSYEQYF

J: TRBJ2-3
V: TRBV14
size: -
D: TRBD2
DNA: TGTGCCAGCAGCCAATCACTAGCGGGAAGAGATACGCAGTATTTT
CDR3: CASSQSLAGRDTQYF

J: TRBJ2-7
V: TRBV7-2
size: once
D: -
DNA: TGTGCCAGCAGCTCGTCCCTCTCCTACGAGCAGTACTTC
CDR3: CASSSSLSYEQYF

J: TRBJ2-1
V: TRBV6-1
size: -
D: TRBD2
DNA: TGTGCCAGCAGTGGTGGACTAGCGGGAGAATCCTACAATGAGCAGTTCTTC
CDR3: CASSGGLAGESYNEQFF

J: TRBJ2-7
V: TRBV19
size: -
D: -
DNA: TGTGCCAGTAGTAATTTCGGTGAGACTCTCTCCTACGAGCAGTACTTC
CDR3: CASSNFGETLSYEQYF

J: TRBJ2-3
V: TRBV6-1
size: -
D: TRBD2
DNA: TGTGCCAGCGACCGACTAGCGGGAGGGTCAGATACGCAGTATTTT
CDR3: CASDRLAGGSDTQYF

J: TRBJ2-5
V: TRBV11-2
size: -
D: TRBD2
DNA: TGTGCCAGCAGCTTAGCCCAAGCGGGAGGGGGGGAGACCCAGTACTTC
CDR3: CASSLAQAGGGETQYF

J: TRBJ2-5
V: TRBV10-3
size: -
D: TRBD2
DNA: TGTGCCATCAGGCCGGGACTAGCGGGAGGGGTGGTAGAGACCCAGTACTTC
CDR3: CAIRPGLAGGVVETQYF

J: TRBJ2-5
V: TRBV5-1
size: -
D: -
DNA: TGCGCCAGCAGCGACTTATCAGGGGCGGGAGAGACCCAGTACTTC
CDR3: CASSDLSGAGETQYF

J: TRBJ2-7
V: TRBV6-5
size: -
D: -
DNA: TGTGCCAGCAGTTCGATGGCGGGGGAGCAGTACTTC
CDR3: CASSSMAGEQYF

J: TRBJ2-4
V: TRBV28
size: -
D: -
DNA: TGTGCCAGCAGTAAACCACCGATAAGGGAGGTCCAAGCCAAAAACATTCAGTACTTC
CDR3: CASSKPPIREVQAKNIQYF

J: TRBJ1-1
V: TRBV11-2
size: -
D: -
DNA: TGTGCCAGCAGCTTCGATAGAAACACTGAAGCTTTCTTT
CDR3: CASSFDRNTEAFF

J: TRBJ1-4
V: TRBV2
size: -
D: TRBD1
DNA: TGTGCCAGCTCAGAGCAGGGGGCCTTAAATGAAAAACTGTTTTTT
CDR3: CASSEQGALNEKLFF